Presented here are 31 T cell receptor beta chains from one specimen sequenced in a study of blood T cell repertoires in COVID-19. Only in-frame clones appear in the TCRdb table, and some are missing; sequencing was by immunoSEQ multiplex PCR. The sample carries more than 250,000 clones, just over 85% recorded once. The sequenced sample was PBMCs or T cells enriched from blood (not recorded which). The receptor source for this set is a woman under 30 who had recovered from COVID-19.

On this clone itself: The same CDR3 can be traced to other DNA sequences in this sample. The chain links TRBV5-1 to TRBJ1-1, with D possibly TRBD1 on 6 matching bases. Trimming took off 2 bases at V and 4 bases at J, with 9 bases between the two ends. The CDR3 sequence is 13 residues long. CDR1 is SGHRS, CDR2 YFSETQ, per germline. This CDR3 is CASSLQGGTEAFF. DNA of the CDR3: TGCGCCAGCAGCTTACAGGGCGGCACTGAAGCTTTCTTT.

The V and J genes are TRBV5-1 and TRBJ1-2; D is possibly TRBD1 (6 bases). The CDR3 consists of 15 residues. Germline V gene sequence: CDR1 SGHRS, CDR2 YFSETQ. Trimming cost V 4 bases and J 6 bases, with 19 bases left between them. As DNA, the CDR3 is TGCGCCAGCAGCCTTAAGGACAGCCTCCTAGATGGCTACACCTTC. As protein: CASSLKDSLLDGYTF.

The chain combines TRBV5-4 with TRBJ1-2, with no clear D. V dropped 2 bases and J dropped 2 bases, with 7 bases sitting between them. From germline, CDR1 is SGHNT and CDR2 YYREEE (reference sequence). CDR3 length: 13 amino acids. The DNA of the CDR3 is TGTGCCAGCAGCTTTGAAAGCAACTATGGCTACACCTTC. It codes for CASSFESNYGYTF. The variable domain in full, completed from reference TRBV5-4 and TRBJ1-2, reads ETGVTQSPTHLIKTRGQQVTLRCSSQSGHNTVSWYQQALGQGPQFIFQYYREEENGRGNFPPRFSGLQFPNYSSELNVNALELDDSALYLCASSFESNYGYTFGSGTRLTVV.

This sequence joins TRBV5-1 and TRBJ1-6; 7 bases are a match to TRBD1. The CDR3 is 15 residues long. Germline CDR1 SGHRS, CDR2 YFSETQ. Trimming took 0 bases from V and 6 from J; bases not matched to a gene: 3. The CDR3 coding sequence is TGCGCCAGCAGCTTGGGGGACAGTACTAATTCACCCCTCCACTTT. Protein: CASSLGDSTNSPLHF.

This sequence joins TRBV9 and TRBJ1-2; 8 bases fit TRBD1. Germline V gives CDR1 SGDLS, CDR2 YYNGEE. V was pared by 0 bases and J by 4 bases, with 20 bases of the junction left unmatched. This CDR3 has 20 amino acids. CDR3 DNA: TGTGCCAGCAGCGTAGGGGTGCGTCGTGAGACAGGGGATGAAAGCTATGGCTACACCTTC. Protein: CASSVGVRRETGDESYGYTF. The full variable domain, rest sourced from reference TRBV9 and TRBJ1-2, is DSGVTQTPKHLITATGQRVTLRCSPRSGDLSVYWYQQSLDQGLQFLIQYYNGEERAKGNILERFSAQQFPDLHSELNLSSLELGDSALYFCASSVGVRRETGDESYGYTFGSGTRLTVV.

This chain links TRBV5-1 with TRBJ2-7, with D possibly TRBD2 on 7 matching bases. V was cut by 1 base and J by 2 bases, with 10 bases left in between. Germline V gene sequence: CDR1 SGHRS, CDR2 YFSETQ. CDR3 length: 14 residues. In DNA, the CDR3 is TGCGCCAGCAGCTTGTGGGGGGGGCCCTACGAGCAGTACTTC. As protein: CASSLWGGPYEQYF.

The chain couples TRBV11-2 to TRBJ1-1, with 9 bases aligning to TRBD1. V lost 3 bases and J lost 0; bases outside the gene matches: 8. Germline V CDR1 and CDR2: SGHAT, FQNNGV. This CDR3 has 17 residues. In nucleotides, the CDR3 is TGTGCCAGCAGCTTTAAGAATAGGGACAGGGTGAACACTGAAGCTTTCTTT. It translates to CASSFKNRDRVNTEAFF. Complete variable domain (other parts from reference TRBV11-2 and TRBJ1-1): EAGVAQSPRYKIIEKRQSVAFWCNPISGHATLYWYQQILGQGPKLLIQFQNNGVVDDSQLPKDRFSAERLKGVDSTLKIQPAKLEDSAVYLCASSFKNRDRVNTEAFFGQGTRLTVV.

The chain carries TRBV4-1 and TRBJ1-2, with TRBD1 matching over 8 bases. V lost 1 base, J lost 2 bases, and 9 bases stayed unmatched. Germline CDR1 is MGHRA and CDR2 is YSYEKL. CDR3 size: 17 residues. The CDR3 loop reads CASSQGPRGRRNYGYTF. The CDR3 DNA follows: TGCGCCAGCAGCCAAGGCCCCAGGGGGCGCAGGAACTATGGCTACACCTTC.

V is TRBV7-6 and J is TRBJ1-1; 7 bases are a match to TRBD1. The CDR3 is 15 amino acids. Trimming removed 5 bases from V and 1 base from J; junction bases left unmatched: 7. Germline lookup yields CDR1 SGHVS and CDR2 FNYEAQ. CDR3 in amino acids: CASSRRQGRNTEAFF. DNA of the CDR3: TGTGCCAGCAGCCGCCGACAGGGAAGGAACACTGAAGCTTTCTTT. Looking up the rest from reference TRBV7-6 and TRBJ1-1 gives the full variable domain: GAGVSQSPRYKVTKRGQDVALRCDPISGHVSLYWYRQALGQGPEFLTYFNYEAQQDKSGLPNDRFSAERPEGSISTLTIQRTEQRDSAMYRCASSRRQGRNTEAFFGQGTRLTVV.

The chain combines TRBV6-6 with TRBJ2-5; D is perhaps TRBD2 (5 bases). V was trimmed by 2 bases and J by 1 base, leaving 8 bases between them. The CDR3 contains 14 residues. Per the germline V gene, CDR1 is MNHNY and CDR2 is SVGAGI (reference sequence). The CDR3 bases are TGTGCCAGCAGTTACGGCGGGCGCCAAGAGACCCAGTACTTC. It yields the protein CASSYGGRQETQYF.

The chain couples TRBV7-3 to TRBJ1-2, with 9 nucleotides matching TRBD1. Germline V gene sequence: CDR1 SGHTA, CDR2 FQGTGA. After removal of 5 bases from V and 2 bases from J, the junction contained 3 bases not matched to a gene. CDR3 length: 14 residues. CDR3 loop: CASSVGQGNYGYTF. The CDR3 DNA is TGTGCCAGCAGCGTCGGACAGGGGAACTATGGCTACACCTTC.

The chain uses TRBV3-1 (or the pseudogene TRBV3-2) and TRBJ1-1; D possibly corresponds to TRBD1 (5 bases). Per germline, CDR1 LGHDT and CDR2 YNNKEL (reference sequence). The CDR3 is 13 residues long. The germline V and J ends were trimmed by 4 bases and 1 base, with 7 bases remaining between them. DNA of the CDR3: TGTGCCAGCAGCCGCGGGGCGAACACTGAAGCTTTCTTT. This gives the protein CASSRGANTEAFF.

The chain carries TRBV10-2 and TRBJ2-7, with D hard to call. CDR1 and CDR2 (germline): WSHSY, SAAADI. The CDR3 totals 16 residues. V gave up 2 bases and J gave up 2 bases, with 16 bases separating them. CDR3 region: CASSEEAWFIPYEQYF. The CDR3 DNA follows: TGCGCCAGCAGTGAGGAGGCATGGTTCATACCCTACGAGCAGTACTTC.

The CDR3 DNA sequence: TGTGCCAGCAGCCCCCTGACAGGGAACACTGAAGCTTTCTTT. This codes for CASSPLTGNTEAFF. The rearrangement joins TRBV9 to TRBJ1-1; a possible D gene is TRBD1 (6 bases). The germline CDR1 and CDR2 sequences are SGDLS and YYNGEE. The CDR3 totals 14 residues. Trimming pared 4 bases from V and 1 base from J, leaving 11 bases between.

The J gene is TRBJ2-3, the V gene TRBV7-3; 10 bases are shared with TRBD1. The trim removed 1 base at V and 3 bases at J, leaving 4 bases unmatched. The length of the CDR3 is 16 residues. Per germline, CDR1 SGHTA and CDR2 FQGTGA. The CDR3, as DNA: TGTGCCAGCAGCTTAATAGGGACAGGGGTTACAGATACGCAGTATTTT. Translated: CASSLIGTGVTDTQYF.

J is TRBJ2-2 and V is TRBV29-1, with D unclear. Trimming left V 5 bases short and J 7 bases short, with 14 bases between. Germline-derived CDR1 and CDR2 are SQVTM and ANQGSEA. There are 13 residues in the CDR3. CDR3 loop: CSVNSWVDGELFF. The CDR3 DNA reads TGCAGCGTTAACAGTTGGGTCGACGGGGAGCTGTTTTTT.

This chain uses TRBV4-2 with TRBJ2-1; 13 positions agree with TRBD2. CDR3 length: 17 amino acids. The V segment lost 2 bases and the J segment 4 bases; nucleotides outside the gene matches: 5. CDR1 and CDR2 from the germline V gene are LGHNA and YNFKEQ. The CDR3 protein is CASSQKGLAGVYNEQFF. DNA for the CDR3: TGTGCCAGCAGCCAAAAAGGACTAGCGGGAGTTTACAATGAGCAGTTCTTC.

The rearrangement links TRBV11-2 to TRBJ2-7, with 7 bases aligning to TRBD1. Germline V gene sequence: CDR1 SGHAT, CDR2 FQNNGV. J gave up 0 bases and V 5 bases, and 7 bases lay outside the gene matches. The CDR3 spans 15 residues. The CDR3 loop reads CASSAGTAASYEQYF. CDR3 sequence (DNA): TGTGCCAGCAGCGCCGGGACAGCGGCCTCCTACGAGCAGTACTTC.

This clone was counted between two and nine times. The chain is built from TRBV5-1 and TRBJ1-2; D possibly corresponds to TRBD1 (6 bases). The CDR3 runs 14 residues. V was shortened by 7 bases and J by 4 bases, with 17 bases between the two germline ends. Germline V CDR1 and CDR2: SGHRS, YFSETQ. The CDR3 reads CASSGAGEGYGYTF. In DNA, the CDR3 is TGCGCCAGCTCCGGGGCAGGGGAAGGCTATGGCTACACCTTC.

The CDR3 reads CASSPQERGSYEQYF. The CDR3 DNA is TGTGCCAGCAGTCCGCAGGAGCGGGGGTCCTACGAGCAGTACTTC. The rearrangement joins TRBV28 to TRBJ2-7, with 8 bases that match TRBD2. With V trimmed by 5 bases and J by 1 base, 7 bases remained unmatched. The CDR3 is 15 residues long. Germline-derived CDR1 and CDR2 are MDHEN and SYDVKM.

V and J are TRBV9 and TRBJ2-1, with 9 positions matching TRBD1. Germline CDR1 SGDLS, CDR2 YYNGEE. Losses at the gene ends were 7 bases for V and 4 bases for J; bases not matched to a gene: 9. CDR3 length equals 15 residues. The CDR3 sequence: CASATSGTGYNEQFF. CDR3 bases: TGTGCCAGCGCCACCTCCGGGACAGGGTACAATGAGCAGTTCTTC. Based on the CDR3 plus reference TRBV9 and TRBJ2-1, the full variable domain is DSGVTQTPKHLITATGQRVTLRCSPRSGDLSVYWYQQSLDQGLQFLIQYYNGEERAKGNILERFSAQQFPDLHSELNLSSLELGDSALYFCASATSGTGYNEQFFGPGTRLTVL.

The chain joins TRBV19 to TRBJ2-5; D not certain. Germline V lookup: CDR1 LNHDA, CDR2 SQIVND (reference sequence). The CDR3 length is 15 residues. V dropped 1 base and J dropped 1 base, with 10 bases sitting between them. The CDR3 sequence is CASSIGFRPQETQYF. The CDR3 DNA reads TGTGCCAGTAGTATAGGGTTCAGGCCCCAAGAGACCCAGTACTTC.

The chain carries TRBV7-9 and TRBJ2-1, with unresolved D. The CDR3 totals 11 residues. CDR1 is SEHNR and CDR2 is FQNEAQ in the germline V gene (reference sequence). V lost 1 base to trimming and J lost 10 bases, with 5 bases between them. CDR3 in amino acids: CASSLVSEQFF. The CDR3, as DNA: TGTGCCAGCAGCTTAGTTAGCGAGCAGTTCTTC.

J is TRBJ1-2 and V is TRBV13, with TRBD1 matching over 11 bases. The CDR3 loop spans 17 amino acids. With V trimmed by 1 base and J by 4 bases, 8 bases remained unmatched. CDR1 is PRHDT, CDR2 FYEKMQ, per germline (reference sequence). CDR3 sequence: CASSLELGQGGAYGYTF. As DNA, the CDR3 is TGTGCCAGCAGCTTAGAATTGGGACAGGGGGGTGCCTATGGCTACACCTTC.

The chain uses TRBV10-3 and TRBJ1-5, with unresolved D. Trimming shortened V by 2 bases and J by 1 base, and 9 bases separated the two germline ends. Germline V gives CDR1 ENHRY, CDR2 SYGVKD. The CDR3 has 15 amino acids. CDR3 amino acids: CAISEDTRSNQPQHF. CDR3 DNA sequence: TGTGCCATCAGTGAGGACACAAGAAGCAATCAGCCCCAGCATTTT.

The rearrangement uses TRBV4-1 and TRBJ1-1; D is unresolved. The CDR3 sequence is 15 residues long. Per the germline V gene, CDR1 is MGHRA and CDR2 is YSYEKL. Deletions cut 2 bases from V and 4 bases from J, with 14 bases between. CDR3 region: CASSQIDGRGTEAFF. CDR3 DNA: TGCGCCAGCAGCCAAATAGACGGGAGAGGCACTGAAGCTTTCTTT.

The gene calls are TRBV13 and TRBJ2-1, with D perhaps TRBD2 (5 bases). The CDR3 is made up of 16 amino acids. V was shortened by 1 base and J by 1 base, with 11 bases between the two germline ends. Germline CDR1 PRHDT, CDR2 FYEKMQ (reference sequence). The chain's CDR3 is CASSLELEISYNEQFF. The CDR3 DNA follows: TGTGCCAGCAGCTTAGAACTAGAAATATCCTACAATGAGCAGTTCTTC.

The DNA for the CDR3 is TGTGCCAGCAACCGGGACAGGGGGTACGAGCAGTACTTC. Protein sequence: CASNRDRGYEQYF. This chain connects TRBV6-5 to TRBJ2-7; TRBD1 matches at 11 bases. Germline CDR1 reads MNHEY; CDR2 reads SVGAGI. The CDR3 spans 13 residues. V lost 7 bases and J lost 4; bases outside the gene matches: 3.

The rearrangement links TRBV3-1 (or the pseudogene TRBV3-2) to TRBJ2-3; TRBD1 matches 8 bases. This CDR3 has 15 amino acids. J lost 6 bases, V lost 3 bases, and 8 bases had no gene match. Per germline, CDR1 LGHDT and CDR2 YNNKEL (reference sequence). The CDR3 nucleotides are TGTGCCAGCAGCCACGGGACAGGAGGTTGGGATACGCAGTATTTT. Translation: CASSHGTGGWDTQYF.

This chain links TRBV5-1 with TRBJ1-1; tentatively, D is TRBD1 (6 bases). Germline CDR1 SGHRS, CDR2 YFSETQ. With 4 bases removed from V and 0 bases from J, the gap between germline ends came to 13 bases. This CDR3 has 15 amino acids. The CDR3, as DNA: TGCGCCAGCAGCCAGGGGTGGGAGATGAACACTGAAGCTTTCTTT. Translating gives CASSQGWEMNTEAFF.

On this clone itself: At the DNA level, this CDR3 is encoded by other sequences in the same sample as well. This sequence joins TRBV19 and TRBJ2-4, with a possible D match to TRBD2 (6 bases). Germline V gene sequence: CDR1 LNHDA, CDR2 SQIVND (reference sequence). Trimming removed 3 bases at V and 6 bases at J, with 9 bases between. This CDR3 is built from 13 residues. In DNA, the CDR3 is TGTGCCAGTAGTATGGGAGCGGGAAACATTCAGTACTTC. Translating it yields CASSMGAGNIQYF. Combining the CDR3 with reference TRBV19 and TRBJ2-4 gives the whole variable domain DGGITQSPKYLFRKEGQNVTLSCEQNLNHDAMYWYRQDPGQGLRLIYYSQIVNDFQKGDIAEGYSVSREKKESFPLTVTSAQKNPTAFYLCASSMGAGNIQYFGAGTRLSVL.